This TCR beta chain was captured in a study of early T cells in non-severe SARS-CoV-2 infection. TCRdb analysed the 5' RACE reads with MiXCR anew, one entry per CDR3 protein. The sample yields just over 80,000 distinct CDR3 sequences, roughly 13% seen once. This clonotype was observed a few times. The V gene's germline CDR1 is SQVTM and CDR2 ANQGSEA. This CDR3 is built from 13 residues. V was trimmed by 7 bases and J by 6 bases, leaving 16 bases between them. The sequencing sample was made of whole blood. This receptor was obtained from an adult who was a healthcare worker with PCR-confirmed SARS-CoV-2 infection or an uninfected control (not recorded which). The chain links TRBV29-1 to TRBJ2-1; D gene ambiguous. In DNA, the CDR3 is TGCAGCGCTGGTGGGTATCTCGTCAATGAGCAGTTCTTC. Its protein product is CSAGGYLVNEQFF.